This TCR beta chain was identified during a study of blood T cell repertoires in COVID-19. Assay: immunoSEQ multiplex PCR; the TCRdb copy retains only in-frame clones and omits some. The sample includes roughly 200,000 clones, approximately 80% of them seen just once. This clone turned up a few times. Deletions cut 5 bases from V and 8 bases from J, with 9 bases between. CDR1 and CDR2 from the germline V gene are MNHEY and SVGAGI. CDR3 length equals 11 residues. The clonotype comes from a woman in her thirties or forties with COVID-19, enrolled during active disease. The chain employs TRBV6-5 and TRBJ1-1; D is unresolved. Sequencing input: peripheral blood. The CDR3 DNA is TGTGCCAGCAGTCCGCCCAGGGAAGCTTTCTTT. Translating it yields CASSPPREAFF.